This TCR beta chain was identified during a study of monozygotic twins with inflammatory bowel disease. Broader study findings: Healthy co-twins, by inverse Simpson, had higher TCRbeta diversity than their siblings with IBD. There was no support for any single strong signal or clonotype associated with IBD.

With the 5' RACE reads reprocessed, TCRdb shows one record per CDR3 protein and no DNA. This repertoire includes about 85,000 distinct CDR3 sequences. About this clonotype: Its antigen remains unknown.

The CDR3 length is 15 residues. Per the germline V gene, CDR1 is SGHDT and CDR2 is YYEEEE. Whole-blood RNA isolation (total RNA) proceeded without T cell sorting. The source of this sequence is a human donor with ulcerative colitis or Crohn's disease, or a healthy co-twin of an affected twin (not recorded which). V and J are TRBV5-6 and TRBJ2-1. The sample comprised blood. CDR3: CASSLGRVSYNEQFF. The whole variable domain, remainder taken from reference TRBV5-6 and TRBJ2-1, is DAGVTQSPTHLIKTRGQQVTLRCSPKSGHDTVSWYQQALGQGPQFIFQYYEEEERQRGNFPDRFSGHQFPNYSSELNVNALLLGDSALYLCASSLGRVSYNEQFFGPGTRLTVL.